A single sample gave rise to the 27 T cell receptor beta chains below, sequenced in a study of Graves' ophthalmopathy and Graves' hyperthyroidism. The authors amplified TCR beta CDR3 regions, and they did so from RNA transcripts for repertoire sequencing. First-round RT-PCR employed HTBI primers, with a second-round multiplex PCR after it. Using its own MiXCR run on the multiplex PCR reads, TCRdb lists one record per CDR3 protein. The sample contains roughly 610,000 distinct CDR3 sequences, approximately 22% of which appear only once. Sequencing used peripheral blood. These TCRs come from a young woman with stable Graves' hyperthyroidism. Some clones in this sample may be carry-over from other donors' samples.

As concerns this clonotype: This may come from a read error, since a much larger clone is one base off. This chain links TRBV13 with TRBJ1-3; D remains unclear. V lost 5 bases and J 5 bases, leaving 16 bases between the germline ends. This CDR3 comprises 15 residues. Germline CDR1 reads PRHDT; CDR2 reads FYEKMQ (reference sequence). CDR3 coding DNA: TGTGCCAGCAGCCGGGCCGGGGTGGGTAGAAACACCATATATTTT. Protein product: CASSRAGVGRNTIYF.

This clonotype was observed many times. The chain carries TRBV28 and TRBJ2-5; 14 bases are shared with TRBD2. Germline V gives CDR1 MDHEN, CDR2 SYDVKM. The CDR3 has 17 residues. J was trimmed by 5 bases and V by 4 bases; bases with no gene match: 9. CDR3: CASSSVTSGRAGETQYF. The CDR3 nucleotides read TGTGCCAGCAGTTCCGTGACTAGCGGGAGGGCCGGGGAGACCCAGTACTTC.

Concerning this clonotype itself: Since no conserved phenylalanine or tryptophan closes the CDR3, a read error is the likely cause. The rearrangement joins TRBV6-5 to TRBJ1-2, with D perhaps matching TRBD1 (6 bases). Looked up from germline, CDR1 is MNHEY and CDR2 is SVGAGI. This CDR3 region has 15 residues. The CDR3 nucleotides are TGTGCCAGCAGCTACTATGCAGAAACAGGGTATGGCTACACCGTC. It yields the protein CASSYYAETGYGYTV.

This clonotype was recorded many times. The chain combines TRBV6-1 with TRBJ2-5; weak D call: TRBD1 (6 bases). The germline CDR1 and CDR2 sequences are MNHNS and SASEGT. The CDR3 length is 15 residues. The V gene lost 3 bases and the J gene lost 5 bases, with 16 bases spanning the gap. The DNA of the CDR3 is TGTGCCAGCAGTGAGAGGGACATAGTAGGGGAGACCCAGTACTTC. Residues: CASSERDIVGETQYF.

This clonotype came up many times. V and J are TRBV15 and TRBJ2-2, with TRBD1 matching over 8 bases. The V and J ends lost 1 base and 6 bases, in that order; junction bases with no gene match: 7. This CDR3 spans 16 amino acids. Germline assignment: CDR1 LNHNV and CDR2 YYDKDF (reference sequence). The CDR3 loop is CATSRGRGHGAGELFF. In nucleotides, the CDR3 is TGTGCCACCAGCAGAGGCAGGGGGCACGGCGCCGGGGAGCTGTTTTTT.

This clonotype was observed at least ten times. V usage is TRBV4-1 and J usage is TRBJ2-7; D may be TRBD1 (6 bases). Per the germline V gene, CDR1 is MGHRA and CDR2 is YSYEKL. Trimming cost V 0 bases and J 2 bases, with 11 bases left between them. This CDR3 has 15 residues. DNA of the CDR3: TGCGCCAGCAGCCAAGATCTCAGGGACACCTACGAGCAGTACTTC. Translation: CASSQDLRDTYEQYF.

This clonotype was counted ten times or more. The genes are TRBV12-3 or TRBV12-4 and TRBJ1-1; D uncertain. The germline V and J ends were trimmed by 6 bases and 10 bases, with 15 bases remaining between them. The CDR3 runs 12 residues. The CDR3: CASRFAGRRAFF. For the CDR3, the DNA is TGTGCCAGCAGATTTGCCGGGAGAAGAGCTTTCTTT.

The table lists this clonotype with many counts. The gene calls are TRBV30 and TRBJ2-7; 11 bases match TRBD2. Per germline, CDR1 GTSNPN and CDR2 SVGIG (reference sequence). V gave up 2 bases and J gave up 4 bases; unmatched junction bases: 4. There are 14 residues in the CDR3. CDR3 protein: CAWSLTSGVYEQYF. The CDR3 nucleotides are TGTGCCTGGAGTCTGACTAGCGGGGTGTACGAGCAGTACTTC.

This clonotype was seen many times. The V gene is TRBV11-1, the J gene TRBJ2-5; D possibly corresponds to TRBD2 (6 bases). With 5 bases removed from V and 3 bases from J, the gap between germline ends came to 13 bases. Per germline, CDR1 SGHAT and CDR2 FQDESV (reference sequence). There are 14 residues in the CDR3. CDR3 bases: TGTGCCAGCAGCATCTATGCGGGGAAAGAGACCCAGTACTTC. Translated: CASSIYAGKETQYF.

This clonotype was recorded many times. The chain couples TRBV11-2 to TRBJ2-3, with D possibly matching TRBD1 (6 bases). Trimming shortened V by 4 bases and J by 3 bases, and 8 bases separated the two germline ends. Germline CDR1 and CDR2: SGHAT and FQNNGV. The CDR3 contains 13 residues. CDR3 residues: CASSSQGTDTQYF. The CDR3, as DNA: TGTGCCAGCAGCTCACAGGGAACAGATACGCAGTATTTT.

This clonotype was seen repeatedly, ten times or more. The rearrangement uses TRBV14 and TRBJ2-7; TRBD1 agrees at 7 bases. The V gene end was trimmed by 1 base and the J gene end by 4 bases; junction bases not matched to a gene: 1. Per germline, CDR1 SGHDN and CDR2 FVKESK. This CDR3 comprises 13 residues. In DNA, the CDR3 is TGTGCCAGCAGCCAAGGCAGGGGGTACGAGCAGTACTTC. Protein sequence: CASSQGRGYEQYF.

The rearrangement joins TRBV29-1 to TRBJ2-5; D is possibly TRBD1 or TRBD2 (6 bases each). The V and J ends lost 3 bases and 7 bases respectively, with 15 bases between them. Germline lookup yields CDR1 SQVTM and CDR2 ANQGSEA. The CDR3 has 13 residues. The CDR3 sequence: CSVDGGQRMTQYF. The CDR3 nucleotides are TGCAGCGTTGATGGGGGGCAGCGGATGACCCAGTACTTC.

The V and J genes are TRBV7-6 and TRBJ2-6; 9 positions match TRBD1. Germline V gives CDR1 SGHVS, CDR2 FNYEAQ. This CDR3 spans 19 amino acids. After removal of 2 bases from V and 0 bases from J, the junction contained 8 bases not matched to a gene. CDR3 sequence (DNA): TGTGCCAGCAGCTTACCCAGGGGACAGGGTGACTCTGGGGCCAACGTCCTGACTTTC. Encoded protein: CASSLPRGQGDSGANVLTF.

This clonotype has just a few counts. The rearrangement joins TRBV6-1 to TRBJ2-5; D not resolved. The CDR3 is made up of 16 amino acids. Germline V gives CDR1 MNHNS, CDR2 SASEGT. Trimming stripped 0 bases from V and 0 bases from J, with 11 bases between. The CDR3 reads CASSEALALYQETQYF. The CDR3 DNA is TGTGCCAGCAGTGAAGCGTTAGCCTTGTACCAAGAGACCCAGTACTTC.

This clonotype was found a few times. The rearrangement links TRBV7-2 to TRBJ1-5; TRBD1 is a possible D gene (6 bases). This CDR3 spans 14 amino acids. From germline, CDR1 is SGHTA and CDR2 FQGNSA. Trimming removed 1 base from V and 9 bases from J, with 13 bases in between. CDR3 coding DNA: TGTGCCAGCAGCTTAGGGACAGATACTTGGCCCCAGCATTTT. This sequence encodes CASSLGTDTWPQHF.

The chain couples TRBV11-2 to TRBJ1-1, with D tentatively TRBD1 (5 bases). Germline CDR1 and CDR2: SGHAT and FQNNGV. The CDR3 runs 16 residues. Trimming shortened V by 5 bases and J by 0 bases, and 16 bases separated the two germline ends. In DNA form, the CDR3 reads TGTGCCAGCAGCCCGCTCGGGGCGTTCATGAACACTGAAGCTTTCTTT. This encodes CASSPLGAFMNTEAFF.

This clonotype was seen more than once but under ten times. This chain links TRBV27 with TRBJ2-2; a weak D match, TRBD2 (6 bases). CDR3 length equals 13 residues. V lost 4 bases to trimming and J lost 9 bases, with 12 bases between them. Germline CDR1 MNHEY, CDR2 SMNVEV (reference sequence). CDR3 DNA sequence: TGTGCCAGCAGTTGGGGCGGGGACCGGGAGCTGTTTTTT. This translates into CASSWGGDRELFF.

This clonotype was seen a handful of times. V gene TRBV5-1 combines with J gene TRBJ2-6; no firm D call. The CDR3 is 14 amino acids. The V and J ends lost 4 bases and 1 base respectively, with 6 bases between them. CDR1 is SGHRS, CDR2 YFSETQ, per germline. CDR3 coding DNA: TGCGCCAGCAGCGCGCCGTCTGGGGCCAACGTCCTGACTTTC. As protein: CASSAPSGANVLTF.

The rearrangement joins TRBV28 to TRBJ2-5; TRBD1 matches 7 bases. The CDR3 loop spans 16 amino acids. The germline V gene has CDR1 MDHEN and CDR2 SYDVKM. Trimming took 3 bases from V and 5 from J; bases not matched to a gene: 12. The CDR3: CASSFPSGQYLETQYF. The CDR3 nucleotides are TGTGCCAGCAGTTTTCCCTCGGGACAGTATCTCGAGACCCAGTACTTC.

This clonotype was counted only a few times. Written as DNA, the CDR3 is TGTGCCAGCAGCCAAGATTTCAGGGGGGCAGGCACTGAAGCTTTCTTT. Amino acid sequence: CASSQDFRGAGTEAFF. The genes are TRBV3-1 and TRBJ1-1, with TRBD1 identical over 7 bases. V dropped 0 bases and J dropped 4; count of bases not matched to a gene: 8. Germline V gene lookup returns CDR1 LGHDT and CDR2 YNNKEL (reference sequence). CDR3 length equals 16 residues.

This clonotype was seen a few times. V usage is TRBV6-5 and J usage is TRBJ2-5, with TRBD1 matching over 7 bases. The CDR3 contains 14 residues. V dropped 2 bases and J dropped 1; count of bases not matched to a gene: 1. Germline V gives CDR1 MNHEY, CDR2 SVGAGI. CDR3 sequence: CASSYDRAQETQYF. CDR3 coding DNA: TGTGCCAGCAGTTACGACAGGGCCCAAGAGACCCAGTACTTC.

In its sample, this clonotype was seen many times. The V and J genes are TRBV11-2 and TRBJ1-2; possibly TRBD1 for D (5 bases). The length of the CDR3 is 13 residues. Looked up from germline, CDR1 is SGHAT and CDR2 is FQNNGV. V was clipped by 4 bases and J by 8 bases, with 14 bases between them. CDR3 DNA sequence: TGTGCCAGCAGCTCTTTGGACAAACCCGGCTACACCTTC. It encodes CASSSLDKPGYTF.

The rearrangement uses TRBV20-1 and TRBJ2-2; 10 bases align to TRBD2. V shed 3 bases and J 7 bases; nucleotides not matched to a gene: 8. CDR3 size: 15 residues. In germline, CDR1 is DFQATT, CDR2 SNEGSKA (reference sequence). The CDR3 reads CSASHSGGADGELFF. DNA of the CDR3: TGCAGTGCTAGCCACAGCGGGGGGGCCGACGGGGAGCTGTTTTTT.

There are a few counts of this clonotype. J is TRBJ1-2 and V is TRBV12-3 or TRBV12-4; 12 nucleotides match TRBD1. This CDR3 is 16 amino acids long. Trimming at V came to 0 bases and at J to 2 bases, leaving 1 base not matched to a gene. CDR3 nucleotides: TGTGCCAGCAGTTTAGCAGGGACAGGGGGCAACTATGGCTACACCTTC. Translated, it gives CASSLAGTGGNYGYTF.

This clonotype was recorded once. Possible read error: a much larger clone is one base away. The chain is built from TRBV6-1 and TRBJ2-6, with a tentative D call TRBD1 (5 bases). CDR3 length: 15 amino acids. The germline gives CDR1 MNHNS, CDR2 SASEGT. The CDR3 DNA reads as TGTGCCAGCAGTGGAGCAGGGTCTGGGGCCTACGTCCTGACTTTC. Its translation is CASSGAGSGAYVLTF.

This clonotype has just a few counts. This chain uses TRBV13 with TRBJ1-1; 7 bases line up with TRBD1. The CDR3 sequence is 16 residues long. Germline trimming cut 5 bases from V and 4 bases from J; bases unmatched to any gene: 13. Germline V gene sequence: CDR1 PRHDT, CDR2 FYEKMQ (reference sequence). CDR3 protein: CASSLARQGGATEAFF. The CDR3 DNA reads TGTGCCAGCAGCCTGGCGCGACAGGGCGGAGCCACTGAAGCTTTCTTT.

With respect to this clonotype: The CDR3 does not end in the conserved phenylalanine or tryptophan, so this is likely a read error. No DNA is shown, since the ends of the CDR3 on it are uncertain; the CDR3 is the one TCRdb lists. The chain recombines TRBV19 with TRBJ1-5; the table's D gene call, TRBD1, was not cross checked with the DNA. Germline V gene sequence: CDR1 LNHDA, CDR2 SQIVND (reference sequence). The length of the CDR3 is 14 amino acids, counting both ends. The CDR3 is CASRSDRGNQPQRY.